A selection of T cell receptor beta chains follows, all from one sample in a study of blood T cells in healthy people across ages. TCRdb re-called the 5' RACE reads with MiXCR, one entry per CDR3 protein. The sample records 790,000 or so distinct CDR3 sequences, 56% being singletons. The sequenced material came from blood. The receptors shown here come from a man between 40 and 49 years old in good health. Both conserved end residues are part of each CDR3. Fields, in order: J gene, V gene, CDR3 protein.

j_gene: .
v_gene: TRBV27
CDR3aa: CASSLRGQFYEQYF

j_gene: TRBJ2-2
v_gene: TRBV29-1
CDR3aa: CSVYSPNAGLAGTGELFF

j_gene: TRBJ2-7
v_gene: TRBV7-2
CDR3aa: CASSTDQGTYNEQYF

j_gene: TRBJ2-3
v_gene: TRBV20-1
CDR3aa: CSAPRDDHSTDTQYF

j_gene: TRBJ2-5
v_gene: TRBV2
CDR3aa: CASTGMYETQYF

j_gene: TRBJ2-7
v_gene: TRBV18
CDR3aa: CASSPTGSYEQYF

j_gene: TRBJ2-1
v_gene: TRBV6-6
CDR3aa: CASSHGTGRANEQFF

j_gene: TRBJ2-7
v_gene: TRBV10-3
CDR3aa: CATGGGGPYEQYF

j_gene: TRBJ1-5
v_gene: TRBV10-3
CDR3aa: CAISGGGQVNQPQHF

j_gene: TRBJ2-5
v_gene: TRBV4-1
CDR3aa: CASSQVGDPEETQYF

j_gene: TRBJ2-7
v_gene: TRBV10-3
CDR3aa: CAISDAASYEQYF

j_gene: TRBJ2-1
v_gene: TRBV24-1
CDR3aa: CATREGTEQFF

j_gene: TRBJ2-1
v_gene: TRBV4-3
CDR3aa: CASSQVGGGSYNEQFF

j_gene: TRBJ2-3
v_gene: TRBV12-3/TRBV12-4
CDR3aa: CASASAGDTQYF

j_gene: TRBJ1-6
v_gene: TRBV11-2
CDR3aa: CASSLVAKHSPLHF

j_gene: TRBJ2-7
v_gene: TRBV4-2
CDR3aa: CASSQRPDGNQQYF

j_gene: TRBJ2-7
v_gene: TRBV7-3
CDR3aa: CASSPTGEVYEQYF

j_gene: TRBJ2-7
v_gene: TRBV7-3
CDR3aa: CASSPLAGLYNEQYF

j_gene: TRBJ2-5
v_gene: TRBV5-1
CDR3aa: CASSSPAGETQETQYF

j_gene: .
v_gene: TRBV7-9
CDR3aa: CASSQGLHTYEQYF

j_gene: TRBJ1-2
v_gene: TRBV20-1
CDR3aa: CGGQGLIGYTF

j_gene: TRBJ1-2
v_gene: TRBV5-6
CDR3aa: CASSFPGQAYGYTF

j_gene: TRBJ2-3
v_gene: TRBV20-1
CDR3aa: CSANHAGTGSTDTQYF

j_gene: TRBJ2-7
v_gene: TRBV11-2
CDR3aa: CASSPPNQGDEQYF

j_gene: TRBJ1-6
v_gene: TRBV5-4
CDR3aa: CASRTSGSLSGAPLHF

j_gene: TRBJ1-2
v_gene: TRBV20-1
CDR3aa: CSARKIPRHRSYGYTF

j_gene: TRBJ2-6
v_gene: TRBV4-3
CDR3aa: CASGNHRSSGANVLTF

j_gene: TRBJ2-3
v_gene: TRBV6-1
CDR3aa: CASSEFLAGLGYGTQYF

j_gene: TRBJ2-2
v_gene: TRBV4-1
CDR3aa: CASSQVLSGELFF

j_gene: .
v_gene: TRBV20-1
CDR3aa: CSADVGLGTQYF

j_gene: TRBJ2-1
v_gene: TRBV7-2
CDR3aa: CASSLSGGPSGEQFF

j_gene: TRBJ2-7
v_gene: TRBV7-2
CDR3aa: CASSFGSPTGFPYEQYF

j_gene: TRBJ2-5
v_gene: TRBV15
CDR3aa: CATSRDPTGGLIGETQYF

j_gene: TRBJ2-3
v_gene: TRBV12-3/TRBV12-4
CDR3aa: CASSPEREREGRDTQYF

j_gene: TRBJ2-5
v_gene: TRBV28
CDR3aa: CASSPAGTHRETQYF

j_gene: TRBJ2-7
v_gene: TRBV10-3
CDR3aa: CAISDPAGNYEQYF

j_gene: TRBJ2-7
v_gene: TRBV20-1
CDR3aa: CSASFIAGGPYEQYF

j_gene: TRBJ2-7
v_gene: TRBV5-1
CDR3aa: CASGRQGSPYEQYF

j_gene: TRBJ2-3
v_gene: TRBV27
CDR3aa: CASSSPLGGSPDTQYF

j_gene: TRBJ2-3
v_gene: TRBV4-1
CDR3aa: CASSRPSKGQRDTDTQYF

j_gene: TRBJ2-3
v_gene: TRBV20-1
CDR3aa: CSAGTGDTQYF

j_gene: TRBJ1-2
v_gene: TRBV29-1
CDR3aa: CSAPEAGFYGYTF

j_gene: TRBJ2-6
v_gene: TRBV29-1
CDR3aa: CSVPGPEGHSGANVLTF

j_gene: TRBJ1-1
v_gene: TRBV9
CDR3aa: CASSVGTVDTEAFF

j_gene: TRBJ1-2
v_gene: TRBV6-2/TRBV6-3
CDR3aa: CASSRRTGVVYGYTF

j_gene: TRBJ1-4
v_gene: TRBV27
CDR3aa: CASSPIIRVGNEKLFF

j_gene: TRBJ2-5
v_gene: TRBV29-1
CDR3aa: CSVELGVNEQYF

j_gene: TRBJ2-3
v_gene: TRBV5-5
CDR3aa: CASSPYRGGVGDTQYF

j_gene: TRBJ2-5
v_gene: TRBV7-9
CDR3aa: CASSFPIWTSGRSVETQYF

j_gene: TRBJ2-4
v_gene: TRBV7-2
CDR3aa: CASSLDRDSQAKNIQYF

j_gene: TRBJ2-5
v_gene: TRBV24-1
CDR3aa: CATSALGDRGQETQYF

j_gene: TRBJ2-4
v_gene: TRBV7-6
CDR3aa: CASRSGGAKNIQYF

j_gene: TRBJ2-5
v_gene: TRBV20-1
CDR3aa: CSARGGRETQYF